One T cell receptor (beta chain) is described in this entry. Its antigen is unknown. These data originate in a study of human T cells and chemical hapten exposure. Looking at the study overall: Patients, largely female, had alopecia areata, totalis or universalis. Broader study findings: The study found that DPC sensitization did not change TCRs above 1 in 1000 frequency.

Unique molecular identifiers were attached to individual cDNA molecules during library preparation. Authors' methods: Samples held a median of around 96,000 TCRs, range about 23,224–700,000. Each CDR3 protein is one row after TCRdb ran MiXCR on the RACE reads. These V and J calls are TCRdb output, not the study's own analysis. The sample consists of approximately 180,000 distinct CDR3 sequences, roughly 30% of them appearing once. The length of the CDR3 is 12 residues. The V and J ends lost 4 bases and 9 bases respectively, with 7 bases between them. CDR1 is MDHEN, CDR2 SYDVKM, per germline. Sample time point: pre-sensitization, week 0. Treatment denoted: therapeutic diphenylcyclopropenone sensitization with weekly scalp DPC.

The clonotype was recovered from a woman aged 25 to 39 with alopecia areata. Some clones in this sample may be carry-over from other donors' samples. The sample in question was whole blood, obtained in connection with sensitization to the hapten diphenylcyclopropenone (DPC). The chain carries TRBV28 and TRBJ1-6; D uncertain. The CDR3 region has the DNA TGTGCCAGCAGTTCAACTGGTTCACCCCTCCACTTT. Its translation is CASSSTGSPLHF. The whole variable domain, remainder taken from reference TRBV28 and TRBJ1-6, is DVKVTQSSRYLVKRTGEKVFLECVQDMDHENMFWYRQDPGLGLRLIYFSYDVKMKEKGDIPEGYSVSREKKERFSLILESASTNQTSMYLCASSSTGSPLHFGNGTRLTVT.